This TCR beta chain was captured in a study of T cell repertoires in cytomegalovirus infection. Regarding the study as a whole: Ex vivo, HLA-C-restricted CMV-specific TCR beta clonotypes prevailed over the rest of the response.

This clonotype was counted a few times. What it binds is not known. TCRdb reprocessed the reads via MiXCR and lists one record per CDR3 protein. Of around 300,000 distinct CDR3 sequences in the sample, roughly 21% were seen once. This TCR was recovered from a human donor in good health (CMV status not recorded). Some clones in this sample may be carry-over from other donors' samples. Here the sequenced sample was cultured PBMCs, taken from culture after CMV antigen stimulation.

In DNA form, the CDR3 reads TGTGCCAGCAGTGAAGATAGGGGAATTACCGGGGAGCTGTTTTTT. It translates to CASSEDRGITGELFF. The rearrangement joins TRBV6-1 to TRBJ2-2; TRBD1 might be the D (5 bases). V was trimmed by 1 base and J by 5 bases, leaving 11 bases between them. Germline V CDR1 and CDR2: MNHNS, SASEGT. This CDR3 is 15 amino acids long.